The 23 T cell receptor beta chains listed next were all sequenced from one sample in a study of T-cell memory formation after mild COVID-19. TCRdb passed the 5' RACE reads through MiXCR, listing each CDR3 protein once. The sample holds 550,000 to 600,000 distinct CDR3 sequences, roughly 17% seen once. The specimen was PBMCs or a T cell subset sorted from them (not recorded which). The receptor source for this set is an adult woman who had mild COVID-19 (a few samples of this study predate the infection). Cell type and time point are not known.

The chain uses TRBV7-2 and TRBJ1-4; the D gene is possibly TRBD1 (5 bases). Germline CDR1 and CDR2: SGHTA and FQGNSA. The CDR3 runs 13 residues. V was pared by 2 bases and J by 6 bases, with 7 bases between. The CDR3 region is CASSLWGDEKLFF. DNA of the CDR3: TGTGCCAGCAGCTTATGGGGGGATGAAAAACTGTTTTTT.

CDR3 DNA: TGTGCCAGCAGCCTCTCTTCAGCCGGGAACACTGAAGCTTTCTTT. Its translation: CASSLSSAGNTEAFF. The rearrangement joins TRBV7-9 to TRBJ1-1; D is unclear. The germline CDR1 and CDR2 sequences are SEHNR and FQNEAQ (reference sequence). V lost 5 bases and J 1 base, leaving 14 bases between the germline ends. The CDR3 is 15 amino acids.

This clonotype came up a few times. The chain employs TRBV20-1 and TRBJ2-1, with 7 bases lining up with TRBD2. The CDR3 totals 14 residues. Trimming took 6 bases from V and 8 from J; bases not matched to a gene: 13. CDR1 and CDR2 (germline): DFQATT, SNEGSKA (reference sequence). CDR3: CSAHGGSAYYEQFF. The CDR3, as DNA: TGCAGTGCCCACGGCGGGAGCGCCTATTATGAGCAGTTCTTC.

This clonotype was seen more than once but under ten times. This sequence joins TRBV6-5 and TRBJ2-1; D may be TRBD2 (6 bases). CDR3 length equals 13 residues. The V gene lost 6 bases and the J gene lost 10 bases, with 16 bases spanning the gap. CDR1 and CDR2 (germline): MNHEY, SVGAGI. This chain's CDR3 is CASRGGLVGEQFF. The CDR3 DNA sequence: TGTGCCAGCAGGGGGGGTCTAGTCGGGGAGCAGTTCTTC.

A few counts support this clonotype. The rearrangement uses TRBV5-1 and TRBJ1-1, with TRBD1 as a possible D gene (6 bases). Trimming stripped 0 bases from V and 0 bases from J, with 15 bases between. This CDR3 contains 17 residues. Germline V lookup: CDR1 SGHRS, CDR2 YFSETQ. The DNA for the CDR3 is TGCGCCAGCAGCTTGGTGGGACAAGCTAGCATGAACACTGAAGCTTTCTTT. Protein: CASSLVGQASMNTEAFF.

The chain uses TRBV20-1 and TRBJ2-3; 9 positions agree with TRBD2. The germline V gene encodes CDR1 DFQATT and CDR2 SNEGSKA (reference sequence). The V and J ends lost 0 bases and 4 bases, in that order; junction bases with no gene match: 11. The CDR3 totals 17 residues. CDR3 residues: CSARDFLGGGGADTQYF. The CDR3 DNA is TGCAGTGCTAGAGACTTTTTGGGTGGCGGGGGGGCAGATACGCAGTATTTT.

The chain uses TRBV12-3 or TRBV12-4 and TRBJ1-2, with TRBD1 identical over 9 bases. J lost 1 base, V lost 6 bases, and 12 bases had no gene match. The CDR3 covers 17 residues. This chain's CDR3 is CASSNQFGGQGNYGYTF. In DNA form, the CDR3 reads TGTGCCAGCAGCAATCAGTTTGGGGGACAGGGTAACTATGGCTACACCTTC.

In its sample, this clonotype was seen once. This rearrangement joins TRBV7-9 to TRBJ2-7, with D maybe TRBD1 (6 bases). CDR3 length equals 14 residues. The germline V gene encodes CDR1 SEHNR and CDR2 FQNEAQ (reference sequence). V was trimmed by 4 bases and J by 2 bases, leaving 12 bases between them. CDR3 region: CASSSRGLTYEQYF. The CDR3 DNA sequence: TGTGCCAGCAGCTCCAGGGGTCTTACCTACGAGCAGTACTTC.

V gene TRBV20-1 combines with J gene TRBJ1-1; D is perhaps TRBD1 (5 bases). Germline V gene lookup returns CDR1 DFQATT and CDR2 SNEGSKA (reference sequence). V was clipped by 5 bases and J by 1 base, with 14 bases between them. CDR3 size: 14 residues. The CDR3 loop is CSAHPLDKNTEAFF. CDR3 DNA: TGCAGTGCTCACCCCTTGGACAAGAACACTGAAGCTTTCTTT.

This chain links TRBV9 with TRBJ2-3, with 9 bases aligning to TRBD2. Germline V lookup: CDR1 SGDLS, CDR2 YYNGEE. The CDR3 has 18 amino acids. V gave up 4 bases and J gave up 0 bases; unmatched junction bases: 12. CDR3 sequence: CASSPSPLAGSSTDTQYF. As DNA, the CDR3 is TGTGCCAGCAGCCCCTCCCCGCTAGCGGGGTCTAGCACAGATACGCAGTATTTT. Based on the CDR3 plus reference TRBV9 and TRBJ2-3, the full variable domain is DSGVTQTPKHLITATGQRVTLRCSPRSGDLSVYWYQQSLDQGLQFLIQYYNGEERAKGNILERFSAQQFPDLHSELNLSSLELGDSALYFCASSPSPLAGSSTDTQYFGPGTRLTVL.

This clonotype has just a few counts. The rearrangement links TRBV7-3 to TRBJ1-6; possible D gene TRBD1, 5 bases. Trimming shortened V by 5 bases and J by 8 bases, and 13 bases separated the two germline ends. CDR3 length equals 14 residues. Germline V gene lookup returns CDR1 SGHTA and CDR2 FQGTGA. The DNA for the CDR3 is TGTGCCAGCAGCCTCAGGGAGGGCGATTCACCCCTCCACTTT. It codes for CASSLREGDSPLHF.

J is TRBJ2-2 and V is TRBV24-1; 10 positions match TRBD2. Losses at the gene ends were 8 bases for V and 6 bases for J; bases not matched to a gene: 8. The CDR3 is 15 amino acids. Germline CDR1 is KGHDR and CDR2 is SFDVKD. For the CDR3, the DNA is TGTGCCACCATGGGGGGACTAGCGCCCGCCGGGGAGCTGTTTTTT. Its translation: CATMGGLAPAGELFF.

The sample holds a few counts of this clonotype. The chain has TRBV5-4 and TRBJ1-2; D may be TRBD1 (5 bases). CDR1 is SGHNT and CDR2 is YYREEE in the germline V gene (reference sequence). The V end lost 2 bases, the J end lost 3 bases, and 11 bases lay between the germline ends. This CDR3 comprises 14 residues. CDR3 residues: CASSFLAGDYGYTF. The CDR3 DNA follows: TGTGCCAGCAGCTTTCTGGCGGGGGACTATGGCTACACCTTC.

This clonotype occurred a few times. The CDR3: CASSSRLAGGDTQYF. CDR3 bases: TGTGCCAGCAGCTCCCGCCTTGCGGGAGGAGATACGCAGTATTTT. V and J are TRBV7-2 and TRBJ2-3, with TRBD2 matching 8 bases. Germline lookup yields CDR1 SGHTA and CDR2 FQGNSA. The length of the CDR3 is 15 residues. V dropped 4 bases and J dropped 5; count of bases not matched to a gene: 8.

This clonotype was recorded a few times. The rearrangement uses TRBV5-1 and TRBJ2-2; TRBD1 is a possible D gene (5 bases). The CDR3 consists of 15 residues. Germline CDR1 reads SGHRS; CDR2 reads YFSETQ. Deletions cut 1 base from V and 0 bases from J, with 7 bases between. The chain's CDR3 is CASSLMGPNTGELFF. DNA for the CDR3: TGCGCCAGCAGCTTGATGGGGCCGAACACCGGGGAGCTGTTTTTT. The entire variable domain, with the rest obtained from reference TRBV5-1 and TRBJ2-2, is as follows: KAGVTQTPRYLIKTRGQQVTLSCSPISGHRSVSWYQQTPGQGLQFLFEYFSETQRNKGNFPGRFSGRQFSNSRSEMNVSTLELGDSALYLCASSLMGPNTGELFFGEGSRLTVL.

V gene TRBV25-1 combines with J gene TRBJ1-1; no clear D gene. Trimming shortened V by 5 bases and J by 3 bases, and 10 bases separated the two germline ends. CDR3 length: 13 amino acids. Germline V gene lookup returns CDR1 MGHDK and CDR2 SYGVNS. CDR3 coding DNA: TGTGCCAGCAGTACCCCACAGCACACTGAAGCTTTCTTT. Amino acids: CASSTPQHTEAFF.

This clonotype appeared many times. This chain joins TRBV5-1 and TRBJ1-2; perhaps TRBD1 as D (5 bases). CDR3 length: 12 amino acids. The ends were cut back, 1 base at V and 8 bases at J, with 9 bases in the middle. In germline, CDR1 is SGHRS, CDR2 YFSETQ. The CDR3 DNA reads TGCGCCAGCAGCTTGCAGGGCGACGGCTACACCTTC. Translation gives CASSLQGDGYTF. Full variable domain (rest looked up from reference TRBV5-1 and TRBJ1-2): KAGVTQTPRYLIKTRGQQVTLSCSPISGHRSVSWYQQTPGQGLQFLFEYFSETQRNKGNFPGRFSGRQFSNSRSEMNVSTLELGDSALYLCASSLQGDGYTFGSGTRLTVV.

The table lists this clonotype with a few counts. The V call is TRBV4-3, the J call TRBJ2-5, with TRBD2 matching over 8 bases. Germline V CDR1 and CDR2: LGHNA, YSLEER. Trimming at V came to 3 bases and at J to 1 base, leaving 1 base not matched to a gene. This CDR3 region has 14 residues. The CDR3 bases are TGCGCCAGCAGCCAGCTAGCGGGCCAAGAGACCCAGTACTTC. This encodes CASSQLAGQETQYF.

This clonotype has just a few counts. The chain couples TRBV12-3 or TRBV12-4 to TRBJ2-3; 10 positions match TRBD1. Germline trimming cut 7 bases from V and 5 bases from J; bases unmatched to any gene: 9. This CDR3 is 15 amino acids long. The chain's CDR3 is CASTLTGGGGDTQYF. The CDR3 region has the DNA TGTGCCAGCACCTTGACAGGGGGCGGGGGAGATACGCAGTATTTT.

This chain uses TRBV5-4 with TRBJ2-1; no definite D call. Germline lookup yields CDR1 SGHNT and CDR2 YYREEE (reference sequence). The CDR3 loop spans 14 amino acids. Trimming removed 1 base from V and 8 bases from J, with 13 bases in between. The chain's CDR3 is CASSLKAILDEQFF. The CDR3 DNA reads as TGTGCCAGCAGCTTGAAGGCTATCTTGGATGAGCAGTTCTTC.

The rearrangement links TRBV12-3 or TRBV12-4 to TRBJ1-2; 7 bases agree with TRBD1. This CDR3 comprises 14 residues. Trimming cost V 6 bases and J 3 bases; bases outside gene matches: 7. CDR3 residues: CASSLTTGYYGYTF. The CDR3 DNA reads TGTGCCAGCAGCCTAACGACAGGGTACTATGGCTACACCTTC.

This clonotype was picked up a small number of times. At one end, the junction sequence differs from germline, possibly due to a read error. The rearrangement uses TRBV7-7 and TRBJ2-2; D is undetermined. CDR1 is SSHAT and CDR2 is FNYEAQ in the germline V gene (reference sequence). The CDR3 covers 13 residues. The CDR3 region is CASSLSETGELFF. CDR3 DNA: TGTGCTAGCAGCTTATCGGAAACCGGGGAGCTGTTTTTT.

The chain links TRBV7-2 to TRBJ1-1; 9 bases agree with TRBD1. The V gene end was trimmed by 3 bases and the J gene end by 6 bases; junction bases not matched to a gene: 5. CDR1 and CDR2 from the germline V gene are SGHTA and FQGNSA. The CDR3 is 14 residues long. Written as DNA, the CDR3 is TGTGCCAGCAGCTTTACAGGGGGCGCGTCTGAAGCTTTCTTT. It yields the protein CASSFTGGASEAFF. The entire variable domain, with the rest obtained from reference TRBV7-2 and TRBJ1-1, is as follows: GAGVSQSPSNKVTEKGKDVELRCDPISGHTALYWYRQSLGQGLEFLIYFQGNSAPDKSGLPSDRFSAERTGGSVSTLTIQRTQQEDSAVYLCASSFTGGASEAFFGQGTRLTVV.